This is a list of T cell receptor beta chains from one sample in a study of blood T cell repertoires in COVID-19. Only in-frame clones appear in the TCRdb table, and some are missing; sequencing was by immunoSEQ multiplex PCR. The repertoire has some 370,000 clones, around 89% of them found once; the top ten carry around 1.2%. Sequencing was done on a sample of peripheral blood. These receptors all stem from a man aged 35 to 55 with acute or convalescent COVID-19. Each CDR3 is given with its conserved first and last residue. A D gene is named only where the DNA matches it firmly. Size tells how often a clone was seen (once, few, many) or the class of an expanded clone, and some rows leave it out.

clone_size cdr3_length j_call v_call d_call cdr3_aa cdr3_nt
- 13 TRBJ1-3 TRBV18 - CASSPTNGNTIYF TGTGCCAGCTCACCAACTAACGGAAACACCATATATTTT
- 14 TRBJ2-5 TRBV6-5 TRBD1 CASRRGQGEETQYF TGTGCCAGCAGGAGAGGACAGGGAGAAGAGACCCAGTACTTC
- 14 TRBJ2-7 TRBV5-6 TRBD2 CASSLVGGPYEQYF TGTGCCAGCAGCTTGGTGGGAGGGCCTTACGAGCAGTACTTC
- 16 TRBJ2-3 TRBV5-4 TRBD1 CASSLAWTGRTDTQYF TGTGCCAGCAGCTTGGCTTGGACAGGACGCACAGATACGCAGTATTTT
- 15 TRBJ2-3 TRBV9 - CASSVEGVGTDTQYF TGTGCCAGCAGCGTAGAAGGGGTAGGCACAGATACGCAGTATTTT
- 15 TRBJ2-7 TRBV19 TRBD2 CASSIEREASYEQYF TGTGCCAGTAGTATAGAGCGGGAGGCTTCATACGAGCAGTACTTC
- 17 TRBJ2-7 TRBV5-1 TRBD2 CASSLPGGGQRTDEQYF TGCGCCAGCAGCTTGCCCGGCGGGGGGCAGAGGACCGACGAGCAGTACTTC
- 11 TRBJ1-6 TRBV2 - CASRRYSPLHF TGTGCCAGCAGGCGTTATTCACCCCTCCACTTT
- 13 TRBJ1-6 TRBV5-1 TRBD1 CASSLRQGSPLHF TGCGCCAGCAGCTTACGACAGGGTTCACCCCTCCACTTT
once 15 TRBJ1-1 TRBV28 - CASTPAGGANTEAFF TGTGCCAGCACCCCCGCGGGGGGGGCGAACACTGAAGCTTTCTTT
- 13 TRBJ1-1 TRBV11-1 TRBD1 CASSQQGGTEAFF TGTGCCAGCAGCCAACAGGGGGGGACTGAAGCTTTCTTT
- 17 TRBJ2-4 TRBV28 - CASSPVRAWDNENIQYF TGTGCCAGCAGTCCTGTTCGGGCATGGGACAACGAAAACATTCAGTACTTC
- 20 TRBJ2-1 TRBV3-1/TRBV3-2 - CASSQVIIGGGNVPGDEQFF TGTGCCAGCAGCCAAGTCATCATTGGCGGAGGGAACGTGCCCGGGGATGAGCAGTTCTTC
- 14 TRBJ2-7 TRBV5-4 - CASSLGTPTYEQYF TGTGCCAGCAGCTTGGGGACTCCGACCTACGAGCAGTACTTC
- 13 TRBJ1-5 TRBV4-1 - CASSSFEAQPQHF TGCGCCAGCAGCAGCTTTGAGGCTCAGCCCCAGCATTTT
- 16 TRBJ1-2 TRBV29-1 TRBD1 CSVEDPFTGVGYGYTF TGCAGCGTTGAAGATCCGTTTACAGGGGTGGGATATGGCTACACCTTC
- 17 TRBJ1-1 TRBV10-1 TRBD1 CASSGPGGQGTPSEAFF TGCGCCAGCAGTGGACCAGGGGGACAGGGGACCCCCTCTGAAGCTTTCTTT
once 14 TRBJ1-4 TRBV28 TRBD1 CASSYDRGGEKLFF TGTGCCAGCAGTTATGACAGGGGAGGGGAAAAACTGTTTTTT
- 15 TRBJ1-1 TRBV4-2 TRBD1 CASSRLDRVNTEAFF TGTGCCAGCAGCCGCCTGGACAGGGTGAACACTGAAGCTTTCTTT
once 16 TRBJ2-7 TRBV2 - CASTTSAGQSSYEQYF TGTGCCAGCACTACCTCCGCTGGACAGAGCTCCTACGAGCAGTACTTC
- 17 TRBJ2-1 TRBV11-2 - CASSWFPETGRGGEQFF TGTGCCAGCAGCTGGTTCCCCGAAACTGGCAGGGGTGGTGAGCAGTTCTTC
- 15 TRBJ1-2 TRBV9 TRBD1 CASSVLGTGGDGYTF TGTGCCAGCAGCGTACTGGGGACAGGGGGAGATGGCTACACCTTC
- 11 TRBJ2-2 TRBV6-6 - CASTLTGELFF TGTGCCAGCACCTTGACCGGGGAGCTGTTTTTT
- 11 TRBJ1-2 TRBV29-1 - CSTDGAYGYTF TGCAGCACGGACGGAGCCTATGGCTACACCTTC
once 16 TRBJ2-1 TRBV5-4 TRBD2 CASSSRGGAPSNEQFF TGTGCCAGCAGCTCCCGGGGAGGGGCCCCATCCAATGAGCAGTTCTTC
- 16 TRBJ2-3 TRBV25-1 - CASSESGGRRTDTQYF TGTGCCAGCAGTGAATCGGGTGGGAGGCGCACAGATACGCAGTATTTT
- 15 TRBJ1-1 TRBV7-3 - CASSLNGGMNTEAFF TGTGCCAGCAGCTTAAACGGCGGAATGAACACTGAAGCTTTCTTT
- 15 TRBJ1-2 TRBV18 - CASSPRDTLNYGYTF TGTGCCAGCTCACCTCGGGACACATTGAACTATGGCTACACCTTC
few 15 TRBJ1-1 TRBV2 - CARSSANIPFAEAFF TGTGCCAGATCGTCCGCAAACATCCCCTTCGCTGAAGCTTTCTTT
- 14 TRBJ1-2 TRBV6-5 TRBD1 CASKPGGPGDGYTF TGTGCCAGCAAACCAGGGGGCCCGGGCGATGGCTACACCTTC
- 16 TRBJ1-5 TRBV7-2 TRBD1 CASSQGTGRSNQPQHF TGTGCCAGCAGCCAAGGGACAGGGAGAAGCAATCAGCCCCAGCATTTT
- 11 TRBJ2-1 TRBV6-5 - CASSRSNEQFF TGTGCCAGCAGTCGGTCCAATGAGCAGTTCTTC
- 13 TRBJ1-2 TRBV5-1 - CASSLDGTMGYTF TGCGCCAGCAGCTTGGACGGGACTATGGGCTACACCTTC
- 16 TRBJ1-5 TRBV5-8 TRBD1 CASSRLGQGGNQPQHF TGTGCCAGCAGCAGGCTCGGACAGGGAGGCAATCAGCCCCAGCATTTT
- 15 TRBJ1-6 TRBV7-9 - CASSLRTELNSPLHF TGTGCCAGCAGTCTCCGGACAGAGCTTAATTCACCCCTCCACTTT
- 12 TRBJ2-2 TRBV24-1 - CATETVTGELFF TGTGCCACCGAGACAGTAACCGGGGAGCTGTTTTTT
- 14 TRBJ1-3 TRBV7-9 - CASSPTGPGNTIYF TGTGCCAGCAGCCCCACAGGGCCCGGAAACACCATATATTTT
- 13 TRBJ1-2 TRBV6-2/TRBV6-3 - CASSYSDSYGYTF TGTGCCAGCAGTTACTCGGACAGCTATGGCTACACCTTC
- 14 TRBJ2-2 TRBV6-5 TRBD2 CASSWTRNTGELFF TGTGCCAGCAGTTGGACTAGAAACACCGGGGAGCTGTTTTTT
- 16 TRBJ1-5 TRBV2 TRBD1 CASTLWGTEAFSSQHF TGTGCCAGCACTCTCTGGGGGACAGAGGCATTTTCGTCCCAGCATTTT
- 16 TRBJ1-5 TRBV7-8 - CASSLRGGVYHQPQHF TGTGCCAGCAGTCTCCGGGGAGGGGTATATCATCAGCCCCAGCATTTT
- 15 TRBJ1-2 TRBV28 - CASRTSGWSGYGYTF TGTGCCAGCAGGACTTCAGGGTGGAGTGGCTATGGCTACACCTTC
- 16 TRBJ2-1 TRBV5-4 TRBD2 CASSLAGLARAREQFF TGTGCCAGCAGCTTGGCCGGACTAGCGCGGGCCAGGGAGCAGTTCTTC
- 18 TRBJ1-6 TRBV5-1 TRBD1 CASSLSPGGAVFNSPLHF TGCGCCAGCAGCTTGAGTCCAGGGGGCGCCGTGTTTAATTCACCCCTCCACTTT
- 15 TRBJ2-1 TRBV4-3 TRBD2 CASSPAGTAYNEQFF TGCGCCAGCAGCCCAGCGGGGACCGCCTACAATGAGCAGTTCTTC
few 12 TRBJ1-2 TRBV30 TRBD1 CAWIGQGYGYTF TGTGCCTGGATCGGACAGGGGTATGGCTACACCTTC
- 15 TRBJ2-5 TRBV20-1 - CSASRSGSHQETQYF TGCAGTGCTAGTAGAAGCGGGTCCCACCAAGAGACCCAGTACTTC